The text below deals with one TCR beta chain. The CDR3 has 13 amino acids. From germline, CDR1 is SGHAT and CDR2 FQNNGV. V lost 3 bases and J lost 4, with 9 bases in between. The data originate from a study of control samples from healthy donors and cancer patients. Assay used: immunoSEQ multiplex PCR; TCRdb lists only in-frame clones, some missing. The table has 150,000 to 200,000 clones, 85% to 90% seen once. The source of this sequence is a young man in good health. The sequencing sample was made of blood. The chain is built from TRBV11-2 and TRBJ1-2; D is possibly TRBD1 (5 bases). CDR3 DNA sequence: TGTGCCAGCAGCTTTGGGGGAGGCTATGGCTACACCTTC. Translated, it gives CASSFGGGYGYTF.